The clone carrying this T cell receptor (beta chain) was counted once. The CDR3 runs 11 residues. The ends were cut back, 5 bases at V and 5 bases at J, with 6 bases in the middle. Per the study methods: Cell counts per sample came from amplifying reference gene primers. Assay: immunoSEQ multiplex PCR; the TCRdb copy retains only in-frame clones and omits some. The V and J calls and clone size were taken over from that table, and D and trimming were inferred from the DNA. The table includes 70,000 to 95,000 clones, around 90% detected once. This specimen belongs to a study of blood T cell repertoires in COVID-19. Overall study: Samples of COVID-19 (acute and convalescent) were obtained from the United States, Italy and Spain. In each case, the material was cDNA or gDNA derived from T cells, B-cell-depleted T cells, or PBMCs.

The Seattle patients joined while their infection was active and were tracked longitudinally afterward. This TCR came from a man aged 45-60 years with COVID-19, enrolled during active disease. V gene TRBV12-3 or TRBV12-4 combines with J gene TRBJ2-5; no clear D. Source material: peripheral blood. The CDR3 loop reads CASSPRETQYF. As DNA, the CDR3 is TGTGCCAGCAGTCCCCGGGAGACCCAGTACTTC.